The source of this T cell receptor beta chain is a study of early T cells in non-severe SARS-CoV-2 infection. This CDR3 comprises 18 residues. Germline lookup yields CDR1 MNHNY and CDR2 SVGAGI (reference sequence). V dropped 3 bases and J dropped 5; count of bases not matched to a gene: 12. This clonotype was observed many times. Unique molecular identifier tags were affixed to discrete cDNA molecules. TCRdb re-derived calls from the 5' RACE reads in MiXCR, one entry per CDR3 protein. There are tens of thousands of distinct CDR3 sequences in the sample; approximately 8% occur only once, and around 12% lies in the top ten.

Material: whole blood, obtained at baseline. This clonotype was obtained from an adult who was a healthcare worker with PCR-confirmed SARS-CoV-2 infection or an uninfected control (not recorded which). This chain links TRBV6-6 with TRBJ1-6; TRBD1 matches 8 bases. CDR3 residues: CASSYPSTDRGNNSPLHF. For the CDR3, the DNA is TGTGCCAGCAGTTATCCCTCAACCGACAGGGGAAATAATTCACCCCTCCACTTT.